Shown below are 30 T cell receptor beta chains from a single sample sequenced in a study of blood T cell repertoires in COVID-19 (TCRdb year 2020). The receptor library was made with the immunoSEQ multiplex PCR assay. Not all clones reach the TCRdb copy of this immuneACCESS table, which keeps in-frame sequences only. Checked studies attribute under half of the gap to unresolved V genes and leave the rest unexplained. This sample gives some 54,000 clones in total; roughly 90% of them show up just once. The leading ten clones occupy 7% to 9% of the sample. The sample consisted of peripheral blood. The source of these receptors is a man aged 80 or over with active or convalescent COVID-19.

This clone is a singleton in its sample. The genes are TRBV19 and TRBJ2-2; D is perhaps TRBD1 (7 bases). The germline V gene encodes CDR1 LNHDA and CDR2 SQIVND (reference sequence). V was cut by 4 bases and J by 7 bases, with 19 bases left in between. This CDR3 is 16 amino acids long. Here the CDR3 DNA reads TGTGCCAGTAGTACCCAGGGGGGTTTAGCGCGCGGGGAGCTGTTTTTT. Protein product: CASSTQGGLARGELFF. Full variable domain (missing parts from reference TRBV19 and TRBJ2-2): DGGITQSPKYLFRKEGQNVTLSCEQNLNHDAMYWYRQDPGQGLRLIYYSQIVNDFQKGDIAEGYSVSREKKESFPLTVTSAQKNPTAFYLCASSTQGGLARGELFFGEGSRLTVL.

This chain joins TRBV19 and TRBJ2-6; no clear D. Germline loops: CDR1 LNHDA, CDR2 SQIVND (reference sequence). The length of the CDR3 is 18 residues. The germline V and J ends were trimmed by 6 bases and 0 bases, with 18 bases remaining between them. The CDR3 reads CASSGEHNPFSGANVLTF. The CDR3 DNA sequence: TGTGCCAGTAGCGGAGAACATAACCCCTTCTCTGGGGCCAACGTCCTGACTTTC.

The CDR3 loop is CASSLDARDRYGTDTQYF. CDR3 DNA sequence: TGCGCCAGCAGCTTGGATGCGAGGGACAGGTACGGCACAGATACGCAGTATTTT. V and J are TRBV5-1 and TRBJ2-3; 8 bases align to TRBD1. CDR1 and CDR2 from the germline V gene are SGHRS and YFSETQ. This CDR3 has 18 amino acids. J gave up 1 base and V 0 bases, and 10 bases lay outside the gene matches.

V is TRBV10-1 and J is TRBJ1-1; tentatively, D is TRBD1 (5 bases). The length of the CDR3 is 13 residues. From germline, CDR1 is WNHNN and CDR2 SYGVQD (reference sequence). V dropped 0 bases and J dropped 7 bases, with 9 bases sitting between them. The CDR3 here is CASSESGGGEAFF. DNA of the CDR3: TGCGCCAGCAGTGAGTCGGGGGGTGGTGAAGCTTTCTTT.

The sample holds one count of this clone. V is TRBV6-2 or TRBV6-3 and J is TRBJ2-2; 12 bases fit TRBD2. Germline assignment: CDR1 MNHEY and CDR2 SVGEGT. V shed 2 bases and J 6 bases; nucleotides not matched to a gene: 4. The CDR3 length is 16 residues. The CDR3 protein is CASSYRPSGGAGELFF. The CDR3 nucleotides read TGTGCCAGCAGTTACCGCCCTAGCGGGGGGGCCGGGGAGCTGTTTTTT.

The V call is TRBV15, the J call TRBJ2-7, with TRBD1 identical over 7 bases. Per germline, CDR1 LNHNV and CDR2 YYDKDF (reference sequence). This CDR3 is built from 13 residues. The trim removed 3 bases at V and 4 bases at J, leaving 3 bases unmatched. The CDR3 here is CATSSNRGYEQYF. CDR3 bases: TGTGCCACCAGCAGTAACAGGGGTTACGAGCAGTACTTC.

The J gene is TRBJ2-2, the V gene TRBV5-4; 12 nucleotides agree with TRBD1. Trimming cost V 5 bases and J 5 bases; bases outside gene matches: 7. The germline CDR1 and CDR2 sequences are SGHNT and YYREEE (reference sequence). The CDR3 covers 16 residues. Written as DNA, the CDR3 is TGTGCCAGCAGACTACCGGGACAGGGGGCGACCGGGGAGCTGTTTTTT. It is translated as CASRLPGQGATGELFF. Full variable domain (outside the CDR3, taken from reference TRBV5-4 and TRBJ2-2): ETGVTQSPTHLIKTRGQQVTLRCSSQSGHNTVSWYQQALGQGPQFIFQYYREEENGRGNFPPRFSGLQFPNYSSELNVNALELDDSALYLCASRLPGQGATGELFFGEGSRLTVL.

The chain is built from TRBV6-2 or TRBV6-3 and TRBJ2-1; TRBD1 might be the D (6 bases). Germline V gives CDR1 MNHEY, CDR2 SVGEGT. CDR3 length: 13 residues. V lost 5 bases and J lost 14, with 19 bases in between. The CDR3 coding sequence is TGTGCCAGCAGTCAAATCAACAGGGCAAGCGAGTTCTTC. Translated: CASSQINRASEFF.

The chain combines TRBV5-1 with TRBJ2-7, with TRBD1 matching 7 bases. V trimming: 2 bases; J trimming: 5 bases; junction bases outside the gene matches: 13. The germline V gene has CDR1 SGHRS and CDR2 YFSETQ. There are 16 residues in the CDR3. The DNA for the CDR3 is TGCGCCAGCAGCTTTGGGGTCACAGGGGACGGCCACGAGCAGTACTTC. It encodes CASSFGVTGDGHEQYF.

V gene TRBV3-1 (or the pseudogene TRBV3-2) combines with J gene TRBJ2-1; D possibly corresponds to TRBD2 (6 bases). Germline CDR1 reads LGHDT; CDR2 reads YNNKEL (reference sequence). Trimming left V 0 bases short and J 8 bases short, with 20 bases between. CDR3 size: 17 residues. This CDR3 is CASSQDPGSGYRYEQFF. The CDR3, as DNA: TGTGCCAGCAGCCAAGATCCTGGAAGCGGGTACCGATATGAGCAGTTCTTC.

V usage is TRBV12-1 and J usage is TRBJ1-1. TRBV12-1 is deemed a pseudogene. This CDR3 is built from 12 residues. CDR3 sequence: CASSFYSLEAFF. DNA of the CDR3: TGTGCCAGCAGCTTTTATAGTCTTGAAGCTTTCTTT.

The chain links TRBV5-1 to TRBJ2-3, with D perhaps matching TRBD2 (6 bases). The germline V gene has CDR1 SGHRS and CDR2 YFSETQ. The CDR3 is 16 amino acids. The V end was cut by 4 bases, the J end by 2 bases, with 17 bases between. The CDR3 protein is CASSIPRDSTTDTQYF. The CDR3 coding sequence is TGCGCCAGCAGCATACCCCGGGACTCCACCACAGATACGCAGTATTTT.

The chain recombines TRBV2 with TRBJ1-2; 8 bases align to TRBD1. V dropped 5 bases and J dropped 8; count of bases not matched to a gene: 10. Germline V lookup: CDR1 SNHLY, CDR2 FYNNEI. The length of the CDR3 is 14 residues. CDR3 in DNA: TGTGCCAGCAGTCTACACGACAGGGGTCAGGGCTACACCTTC. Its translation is CASSLHDRGQGYTF.

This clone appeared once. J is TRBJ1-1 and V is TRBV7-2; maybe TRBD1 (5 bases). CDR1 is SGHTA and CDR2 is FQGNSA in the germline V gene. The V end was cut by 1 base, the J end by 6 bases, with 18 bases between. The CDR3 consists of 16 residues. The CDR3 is CASSLDGVVQGAEAFF. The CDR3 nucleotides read TGTGCCAGCAGCTTAGATGGGGTGGTTCAGGGCGCTGAAGCTTTCTTT.

CDR3 DNA sequence: TGTGCCACCCGGGGGGGGGAGACTGAAGCTTTCTTT. It yields the protein CATRGGETEAFF. The V and J genes are TRBV2 and TRBJ1-1; possible D gene TRBD1, 5 bases. Trimming took off 10 bases at V and 5 bases at J, with 14 bases between the two ends. There are 12 residues in the CDR3. Germline assignment: CDR1 SNHLY and CDR2 FYNNEI.

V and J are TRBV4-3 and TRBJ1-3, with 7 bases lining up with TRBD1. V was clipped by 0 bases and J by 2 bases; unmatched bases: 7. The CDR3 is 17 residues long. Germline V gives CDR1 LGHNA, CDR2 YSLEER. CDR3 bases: TGCGCCAGCAGCCAAGACTGGACAGGTAGTACTGGAAACACCATATATTTT. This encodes CASSQDWTGSTGNTIYF.

The CDR3 DNA is TGTGCCAGCAGTGAAGGCAGATCCGTAGAGCAGTACTTC. Its translation: CASSEGRSVEQYF. The chain employs TRBV6-1 and TRBJ2-7; unclear D gene. Trimming took off 1 base at V and 7 bases at J, with 11 bases between the two ends. Per germline, CDR1 MNHNS and CDR2 SASEGT. The CDR3 covers 13 residues.

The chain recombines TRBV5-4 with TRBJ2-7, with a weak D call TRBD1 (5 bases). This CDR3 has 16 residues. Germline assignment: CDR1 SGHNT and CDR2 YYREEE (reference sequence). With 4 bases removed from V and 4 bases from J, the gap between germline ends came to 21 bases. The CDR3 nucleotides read TGTGCCAGCAGCCCTGGGGCAGGGCAAAAGGCTTACGAGCAGTACTTC. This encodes CASSPGAGQKAYEQYF.

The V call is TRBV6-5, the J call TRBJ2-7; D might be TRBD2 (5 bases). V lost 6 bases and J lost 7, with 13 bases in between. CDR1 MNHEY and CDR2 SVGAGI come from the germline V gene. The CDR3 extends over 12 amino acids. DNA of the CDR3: TGTGCCAGCAGCAGCGGACGGAGGGAGCAGTACTTC. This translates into CASSSGRREQYF.

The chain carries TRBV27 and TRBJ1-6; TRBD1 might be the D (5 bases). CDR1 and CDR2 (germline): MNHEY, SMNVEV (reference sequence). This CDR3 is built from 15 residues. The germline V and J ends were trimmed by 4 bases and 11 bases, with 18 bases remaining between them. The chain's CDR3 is CASSSLPPNRTPLHF. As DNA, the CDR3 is TGTGCCAGCAGTTCCCTACCCCCGAACAGGACACCCCTCCACTTT.

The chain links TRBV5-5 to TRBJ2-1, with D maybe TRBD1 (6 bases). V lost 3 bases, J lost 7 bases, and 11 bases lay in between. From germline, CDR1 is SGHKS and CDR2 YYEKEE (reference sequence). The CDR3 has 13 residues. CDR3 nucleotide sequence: TGTGCCAGCAGCTGGGCAAGGGGGAATGAGCAGTTCTTC. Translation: CASSWARGNEQFF.

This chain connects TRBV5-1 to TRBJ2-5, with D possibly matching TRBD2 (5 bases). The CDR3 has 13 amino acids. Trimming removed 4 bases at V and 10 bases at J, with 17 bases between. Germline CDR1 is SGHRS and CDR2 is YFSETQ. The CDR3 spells CASSAGRLADQYF. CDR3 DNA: TGCGCCAGCAGCGCAGGCAGGCTAGCCGACCAGTACTTC. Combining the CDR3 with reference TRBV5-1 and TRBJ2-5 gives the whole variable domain KAGVTQTPRYLIKTRGQQVTLSCSPISGHRSVSWYQQTPGQGLQFLFEYFSETQRNKGNFPGRFSGRQFSNSRSEMNVSTLELGDSALYLCASSAGRLADQYFGPGTRLLVL.

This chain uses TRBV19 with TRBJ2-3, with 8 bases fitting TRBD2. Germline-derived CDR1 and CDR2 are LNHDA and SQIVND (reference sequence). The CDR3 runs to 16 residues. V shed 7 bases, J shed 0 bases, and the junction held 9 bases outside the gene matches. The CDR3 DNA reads TGTGCCAGTACCACCGCGGGGGGCCCTAGCACAGATACGCAGTATTTT. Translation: CASTTAGGPSTDTQYF.

As DNA, the CDR3 is TGTGCCAGCAGTCCGAGACAGGGGACCTACGAGCAGTACTTC. Translating gives CASSPRQGTYEQYF. The chain combines TRBV6-5 with TRBJ2-7, with 8 bases that match TRBD1. V trimming: 5 bases; J trimming: 2 bases; junction bases outside the gene matches: 5. Germline V gene lookup returns CDR1 MNHEY and CDR2 SVGAGI. The CDR3 extends over 14 amino acids.

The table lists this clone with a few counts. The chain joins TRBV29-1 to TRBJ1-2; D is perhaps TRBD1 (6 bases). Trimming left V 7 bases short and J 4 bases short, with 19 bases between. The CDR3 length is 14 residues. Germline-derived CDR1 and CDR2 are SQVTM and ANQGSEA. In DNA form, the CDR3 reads TGCAGCGCGATACAGGGTATAAGAGGCTATGGCTACACCTTC. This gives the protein CSAIQGIRGYGYTF.

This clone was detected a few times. The chain's CDR3 is CASSPGQGRRNEQFF. Here the CDR3 DNA reads TGTGCCAGCAGCCCAGGACAGGGGAGAAGGAATGAGCAGTTCTTC. V usage is TRBV14 and J usage is TRBJ2-1, with 9 bases aligning to TRBD1. The J segment lost 7 bases and the V segment lost 4 bases, leaving 8 bases of the junction unmatched. CDR1 SGHDN and CDR2 FVKESK come from the germline V gene. The CDR3 contains 15 residues.

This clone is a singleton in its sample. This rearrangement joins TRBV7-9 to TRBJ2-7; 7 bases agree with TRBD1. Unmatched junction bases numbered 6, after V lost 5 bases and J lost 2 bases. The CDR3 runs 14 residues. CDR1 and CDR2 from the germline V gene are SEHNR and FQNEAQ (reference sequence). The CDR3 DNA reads TGTGCCAGCAGCCTCCAGACAGGGCCCTACGAGCAGTACTTC. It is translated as CASSLQTGPYEQYF. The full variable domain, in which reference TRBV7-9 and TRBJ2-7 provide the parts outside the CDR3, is DTGVSQNPRHKITKRGQNVTFRCDPISEHNRLYWYRQTLGQGPEFLTYFQNEAQLEKSRLLSDRFSAERPKGSFSTLEIQRTEQGDSAMYLCASSLQTGPYEQYFGPGTRLTVT.

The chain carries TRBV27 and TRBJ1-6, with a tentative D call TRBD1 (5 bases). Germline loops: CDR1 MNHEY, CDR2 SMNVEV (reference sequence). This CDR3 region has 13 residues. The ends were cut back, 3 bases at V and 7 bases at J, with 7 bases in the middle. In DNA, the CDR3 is TGTGCCAGCAGTTTCAGGGTAAATTCACCCCTCCACTTT. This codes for CASSFRVNSPLHF.

In DNA form, the CDR3 reads TGTGCCACCCTTTCAACTAGCGGGAGGTGGACAGATACGCAGTATTTT. This encodes CATLSTSGRWTDTQYF. The chain is built from TRBV15 and TRBJ2-3, with 12 bases aligning to TRBD2. J was trimmed by 3 bases and V by 8 bases; bases with no gene match: 9. This CDR3 region has 16 residues. CDR1 is LNHNV and CDR2 is YYDKDF in the germline V gene (reference sequence).

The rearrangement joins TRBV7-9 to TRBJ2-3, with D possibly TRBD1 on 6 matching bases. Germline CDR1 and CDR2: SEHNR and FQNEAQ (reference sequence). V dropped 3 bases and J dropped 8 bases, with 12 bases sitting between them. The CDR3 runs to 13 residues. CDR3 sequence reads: CASSFGLRGTQYF. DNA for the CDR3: TGTGCCAGCAGCTTTGGCCTCAGGGGTACGCAGTATTTT.